Listed below are T cell receptor beta chains from one sample, sequenced in a study of T cells in Graves' hyperthyroidism and ophthalmopathy. Via MiXCR, TCRdb re-called the multiplex PCR reads, giving one row per CDR3 protein. The sample consists of more than 500,000 distinct CDR3 sequences, around 15% of them appearing once. Sequenced material: blood. The receptors were gathered from a woman aged 40 to 49 with Graves' hyperthyroidism. CDR3s include the opening cysteine and the closing phenylalanine or tryptophan. Fields, in order: D gene, V gene, J gene, clone size, CDR3 protein, CDR3 DNA. The D gene is left open where the match is weak. Size is omitted from some rows. Given values are once, few, many or a class for expanded clones.

D: -
V: TRBV7-8
J: TRBJ1-5
size: -
CDR3: CASAEQAYSNQPQHF
DNA: TGTGCCAGCGCAGAACAGGCGTATAGCAATCAGCCCCAGCATTTT

D: -
V: TRBV12-3/TRBV12-4
J: TRBJ2-1
size: many
CDR3: CASSLEGRGPAEQFF
DNA: TGTGCCAGCAGTTTGGAGGGGCGAGGCCCGGCTGAGCAGTTCTTC

D: TRBD2
V: TRBV12-3/TRBV12-4
J: TRBJ2-5
size: many
CDR3: CASRASGRSFGETQYF
DNA: TGTGCCAGTCGGGCTAGCGGGAGGTCTTTCGGCGAGACCCAGTACTTC

D: -
V: TRBV27
J: TRBJ1-1
size: -
CDR3: CASSPRTVFSPEAFF
DNA: TGTGCCAGCAGTCCCCGGACAGTCTTTTCCCCTGAAGCTTTCTTT

D: TRBD2
V: TRBV7-2
J: TRBJ2-3
size: many
CDR3: CASSTPLTSGTDTQYF
DNA: TGTGCCAGCAGCACACCCCTGACTAGCGGCACAGATACGCAGTATTTT

D: TRBD1
V: TRBV18
J: TRBJ2-7
size: many
CDR3: CASSTNRGLGGEQYF
DNA: TGTGCCAGCTCAACCAACAGGGGGCTCGGGGGCGAGCAGTACTTC

D: -
V: TRBV29-1
J: TRBJ2-2
size: -
CDR3: CSVASAVNTGELFF
DNA: TGCAGCGTTGCGTCGGCTGTTAACACCGGGGAGCTGTTTTTT

D: -
V: TRBV7-9
J: TRBJ1-5
size: many
CDR3: CASSQSGNNQPQHF
DNA: TGTGCCAGCAGTCAATCTGGGAACAATCAGCCCCAGCATTTT

D: -
V: TRBV2
J: TRBJ2-6
size: many
CDR3: CASSDLSSSNVLTF
DNA: TGTGCCAGCAGTGATCTTTCCAGTTCCAACGTCCTGACTTTC

D: -
V: TRBV6-5
J: TRBJ1-5
size: many
CDR3: CASSYSGQPQHF
DNA: TGTGCCAGCAGTTACTCGGGTCAGCCCCAGCATTTT